The T cell receptor (beta chain) described here comes from a study of T-cell reconstitution after alpha-beta-depleted transplantation in children. Study outcomes and limitations: The origin of alpha-beta T cells about two months after transplant was reportedly several hundred expanded graft clones. Recipient T cells and thymic progenitors that survived gave rise to the high TCRbeta diversity observed at day 60 in some patients. The main origin of T-cell counts and diversity one year after transplant was newly produced T cells.

This clonotype occurred many times. What it binds is unknown. The V and J ends lost 6 bases and 5 bases respectively, with 10 bases between them. The germline V gene has CDR1 SQVTM and CDR2 ANQGSEA. The CDR3 has 11 residues. As it was prepared, the TCRbeta library received unique molecular identifiers. TCRdb re-derived calls from the PCR reads in MiXCR, one entry per CDR3 protein. The sample contains hundreds of thousands of distinct CDR3 sequences, approximately 11% of which appear only once. The chain has TRBV29-1 and TRBJ2-5; D may correspond to TRBD1 or TRBD2 (5 bases each). The receptor was derived from a child younger than two with acute myeloid leukemia, due to receive a stem cell transplant. Here the sequenced sample was PBMCs, taken before TCRalphabeta/CD19-depleted stem cell transplant. This CDR3 is CSVTEGETQYF. In nucleotides, the CDR3 is TGCAGCGTAACTGAGGGGGAGACCCAGTACTTC.